This T cell receptor beta chain was recovered during a study of cytomegalovirus exposure and HLA in healthy donors. The PCR employed 60 Vbeta primers together with 13 Jbeta primers. Data came from immunoSEQ multiplex PCR; TCRdb stores just in-frame clones and leaves some out. The data show more than 90,000 clones, with 60% to 85% seen just once and about 5% held by the top ten. This clone was counted a single time. V was clipped by 7 bases and J by 10 bases, with 17 bases between them. CDR3 length: 13 residues. Germline V gene lookup returns CDR1 GTSNPN and CDR2 SVGIG (reference sequence). The TCR comes from a man aged 50 to 60 in good health and CMV-seropositive. The chain uses TRBV30 and TRBJ1-6, with D perhaps matching TRBD1 (5 bases). The sample comprised PBMCs. CDR3 DNA sequence: TGTGCCTCGTCACCCCGACAGAACTCACCCCTCCACTTT. This gives the protein CASSPRQNSPLHF.